This T cell receptor beta chain emerged from a study of CD8 T cells in ankylosing spondylitis. General observations from the study: Certain motif variants had earlier been reported in reactive arthritis synovial fluid and blood.

Generation of TCR beta libraries employed quantitative 5'-RACE incorporating molecular barcodes. TCRdb reanalysed the 5' RACE reads using MiXCR and keeps one entry per CDR3 protein. The table records roughly 150,000 distinct CDR3 sequences, around a third of them present only once. At least ten counts were recorded for this clonotype. Its antigen is still unknown. The junction and the germline gene differ at one end; a read error may be behind it. The CDR3 contains 14 residues. The germline V gene encodes CDR1 MNHNS and CDR2 SASEGT. This sequence originates from a male donor with ankylosing spondylitis. Material: synovial fluid, either unsorted or a sorted T cell fraction (not recorded which). The rearrangement joins TRBV6-1 to TRBJ2-7; 11 nucleotides agree with TRBD2. Written as DNA, the CDR3 is TGTGCCAGCGCCCTTTCCTCGGGACTAGCGGTCCGCGAGTTC. Translation gives CASALSSGLAVREF.